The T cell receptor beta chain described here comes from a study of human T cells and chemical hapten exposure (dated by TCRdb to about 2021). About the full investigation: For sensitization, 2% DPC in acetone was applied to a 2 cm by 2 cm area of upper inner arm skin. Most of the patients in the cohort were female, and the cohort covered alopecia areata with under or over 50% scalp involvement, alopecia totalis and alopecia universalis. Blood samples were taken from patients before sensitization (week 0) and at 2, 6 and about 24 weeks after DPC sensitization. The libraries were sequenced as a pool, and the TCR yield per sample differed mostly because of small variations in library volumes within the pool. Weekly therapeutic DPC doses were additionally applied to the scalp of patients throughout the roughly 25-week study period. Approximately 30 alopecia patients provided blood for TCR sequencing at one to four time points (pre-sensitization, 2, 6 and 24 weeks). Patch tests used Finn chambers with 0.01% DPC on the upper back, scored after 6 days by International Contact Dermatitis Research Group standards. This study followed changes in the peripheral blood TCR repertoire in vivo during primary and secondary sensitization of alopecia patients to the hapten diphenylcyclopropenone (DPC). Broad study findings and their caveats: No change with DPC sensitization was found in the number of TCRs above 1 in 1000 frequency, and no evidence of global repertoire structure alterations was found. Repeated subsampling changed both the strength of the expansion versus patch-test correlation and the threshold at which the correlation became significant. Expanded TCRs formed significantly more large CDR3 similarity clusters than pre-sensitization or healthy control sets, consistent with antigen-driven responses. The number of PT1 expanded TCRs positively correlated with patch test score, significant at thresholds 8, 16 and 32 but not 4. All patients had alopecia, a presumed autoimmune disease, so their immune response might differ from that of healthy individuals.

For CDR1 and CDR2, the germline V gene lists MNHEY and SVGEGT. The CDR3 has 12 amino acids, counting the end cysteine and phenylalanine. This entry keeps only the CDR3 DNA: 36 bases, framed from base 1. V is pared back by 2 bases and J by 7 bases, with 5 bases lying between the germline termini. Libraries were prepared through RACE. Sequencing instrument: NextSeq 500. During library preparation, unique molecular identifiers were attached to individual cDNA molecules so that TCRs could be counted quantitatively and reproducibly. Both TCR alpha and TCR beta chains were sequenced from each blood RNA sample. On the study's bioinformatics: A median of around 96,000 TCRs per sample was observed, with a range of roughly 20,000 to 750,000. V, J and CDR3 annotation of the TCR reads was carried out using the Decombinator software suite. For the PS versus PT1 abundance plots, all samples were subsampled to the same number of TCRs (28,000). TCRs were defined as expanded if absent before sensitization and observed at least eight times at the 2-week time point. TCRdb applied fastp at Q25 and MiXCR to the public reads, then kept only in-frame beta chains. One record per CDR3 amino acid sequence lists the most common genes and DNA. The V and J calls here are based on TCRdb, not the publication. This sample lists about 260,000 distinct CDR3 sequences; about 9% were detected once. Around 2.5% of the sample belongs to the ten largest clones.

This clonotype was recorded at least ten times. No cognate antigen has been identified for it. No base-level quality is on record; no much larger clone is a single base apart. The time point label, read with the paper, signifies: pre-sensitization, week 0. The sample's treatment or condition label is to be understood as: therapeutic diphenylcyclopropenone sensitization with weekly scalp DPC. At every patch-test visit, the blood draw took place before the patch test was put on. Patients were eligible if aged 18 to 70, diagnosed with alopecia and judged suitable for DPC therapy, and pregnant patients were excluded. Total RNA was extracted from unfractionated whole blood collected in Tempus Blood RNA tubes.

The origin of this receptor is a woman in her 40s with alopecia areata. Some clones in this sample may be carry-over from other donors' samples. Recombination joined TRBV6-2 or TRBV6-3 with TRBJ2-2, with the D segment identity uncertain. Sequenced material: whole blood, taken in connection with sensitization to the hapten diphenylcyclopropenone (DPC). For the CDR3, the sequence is CASSYGYGELFF. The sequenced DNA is TGTGCCAGCAGTTACGGTTACGGGGAGCTGTTTTTT.